The TCR beta chain described here comes from a study of T cells in Graves' hyperthyroidism and ophthalmopathy. General study points: Clonotypes that were expanded in thyroid above 0.001 mostly appeared in blood too.

TCR beta CDR3 regions were amplified from RNA. TCR CDR3 regions were first amplified by RT-PCR with HTBI primers. TCRdb passed the multiplex PCR reads through MiXCR, listing each CDR3 protein once. Among 450,000 to 600,000 distinct CDR3 sequences listed, about 20% were seen once. This clonotype was counted many times. Its antigen is unidentified. Duration under 3 months, a NOSPECS grade of at least 4, and a Clinical Activity Score of at least 3 characterized the ophthalmopathy patients. Not enrolled were patients with uncontrolled infection, other autoimmune disease, pregnancy or lactation. Each diagnosis drew on symptoms, thyroxine, TRAb, thyroid ultrasound and orbital computed tomography findings. The J segment lost 3 bases and the V segment lost 6 bases, leaving 8 bases of the junction unmatched. Germline V gene lookup returns CDR1 MDHEN and CDR2 SYDVKM. CDR3 length: 15 residues.

Sequencing used blood. V and J are TRBV28 and TRBJ1-1; 9 positions match TRBD1. The receptor's source is a middle-aged man with Graves' ophthalmopathy. In DNA form, the CDR3 reads TGTGCCAGCAGACATCACAGGGGGCGGGACACTGAAGCTTTCTTT. As protein: CASRHHRGRDTEAFF.